Sequencing of this T cell receptor (beta chain) was carried out in a study of PD-1 blockade in classical Hodgkin lymphoma. Study conclusions and caveats: Healthy donors reportedly exceeded newly diagnosed patients in baseline TCR diversity. Researchers reported that CD4+ TCR diversity, though not CD8+, rose significantly by C4D1.

Comments on this clone: The antigen is unknown.

The V gene lost 1 base and the J gene lost 0 bases, with 9 bases spanning the gap. The CDR3 length is 15 residues. CDR1 is MGHDK, CDR2 SYGVNS, per germline. Every patient was affected by relapse after autologous stem cell transplantation, while exposure to brentuximab vedotin was not uniform. The assay was immunoSEQ multiplex PCR, and TCRdb's table has in-frame clones only and misses some. This table has 20,000 to 30,000 clones, roughly 80% appearing once. The sample in question was peripheral blood mononuclear cells (PBMCs), obtained before the second cycle of nivolumab. The TCR sequence derives from a human donor with classical Hodgkin lymphoma. The genes are TRBV25-1 and TRBJ1-2; D is possibly TRBD1 (5 bases). The CDR3 protein is CASSEFPGPNYGYTF. The CDR3 nucleotides read TGTGCCAGCAGTGAATTCCCAGGGCCTAACTATGGCTACACCTTC.